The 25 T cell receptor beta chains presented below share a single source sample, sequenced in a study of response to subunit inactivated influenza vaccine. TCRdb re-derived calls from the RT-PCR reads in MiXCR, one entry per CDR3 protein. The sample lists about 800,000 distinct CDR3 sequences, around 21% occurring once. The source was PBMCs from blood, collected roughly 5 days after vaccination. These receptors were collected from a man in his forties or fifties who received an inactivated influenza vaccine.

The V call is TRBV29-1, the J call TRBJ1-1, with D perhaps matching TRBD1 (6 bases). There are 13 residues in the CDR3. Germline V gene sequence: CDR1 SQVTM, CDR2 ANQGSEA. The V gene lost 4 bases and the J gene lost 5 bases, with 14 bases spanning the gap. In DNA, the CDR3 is TGCAGCGTTGTTACGGACAGTCGGACTGAAGCTTTCTTT. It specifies CSVVTDSRTEAFF.

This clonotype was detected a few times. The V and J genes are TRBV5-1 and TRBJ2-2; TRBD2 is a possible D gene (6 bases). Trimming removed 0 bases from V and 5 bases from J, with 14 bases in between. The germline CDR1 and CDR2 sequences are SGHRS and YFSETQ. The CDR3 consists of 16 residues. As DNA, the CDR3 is TGCGCCAGCAGCTTGGAGGTAGACGCGGGGACCGGGGAGCTGTTTTTT. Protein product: CASSLEVDAGTGELFF.

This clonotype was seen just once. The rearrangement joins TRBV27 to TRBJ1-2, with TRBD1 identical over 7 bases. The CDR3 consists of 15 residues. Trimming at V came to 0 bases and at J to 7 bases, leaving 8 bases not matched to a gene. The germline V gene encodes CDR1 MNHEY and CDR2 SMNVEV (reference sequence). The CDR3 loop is CASSLSRQGWGGYTF. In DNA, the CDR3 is TGTGCCAGCAGTTTATCAAGACAGGGCTGGGGTGGCTACACCTTC.

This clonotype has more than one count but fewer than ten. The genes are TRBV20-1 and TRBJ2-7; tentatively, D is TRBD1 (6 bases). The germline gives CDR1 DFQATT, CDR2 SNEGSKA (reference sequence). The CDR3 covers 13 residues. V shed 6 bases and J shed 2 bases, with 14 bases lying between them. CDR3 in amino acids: CSADRPGAYEQYF. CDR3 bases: TGCAGTGCAGACCGGCCAGGGGCCTACGAGCAGTACTTC.

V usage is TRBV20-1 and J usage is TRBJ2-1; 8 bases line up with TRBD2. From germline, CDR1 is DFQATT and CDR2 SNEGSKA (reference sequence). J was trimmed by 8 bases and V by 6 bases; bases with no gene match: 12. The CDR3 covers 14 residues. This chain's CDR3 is CSATSGSDMDEQFF. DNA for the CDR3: TGCAGTGCCACCAGCGGGAGCGACATGGATGAGCAGTTCTTC.

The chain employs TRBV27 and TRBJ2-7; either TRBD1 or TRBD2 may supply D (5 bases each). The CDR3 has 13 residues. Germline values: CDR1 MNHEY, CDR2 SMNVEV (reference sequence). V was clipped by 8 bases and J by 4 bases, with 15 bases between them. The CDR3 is CASVGTGSYEQYF. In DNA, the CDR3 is TGTGCCAGCGTGGGGACGGGGTCGTACGAGCAGTACTTC.

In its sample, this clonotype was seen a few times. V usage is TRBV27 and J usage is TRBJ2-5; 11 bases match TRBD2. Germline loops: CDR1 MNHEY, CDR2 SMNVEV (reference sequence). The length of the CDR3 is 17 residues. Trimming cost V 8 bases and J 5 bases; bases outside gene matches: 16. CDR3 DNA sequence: TGTGCCAGCCGACCCCTAGGGGCTAGCGGGAGGTGGGAGACCCAGTACTTC. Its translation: CASRPLGASGRWETQYF.

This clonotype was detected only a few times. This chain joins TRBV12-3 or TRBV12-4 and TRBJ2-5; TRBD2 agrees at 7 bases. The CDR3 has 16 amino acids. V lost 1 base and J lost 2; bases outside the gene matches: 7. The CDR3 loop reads CASSLGLADEQETQYF. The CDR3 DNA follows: TGTGCCAGCAGTTTAGGGCTAGCGGATGAACAAGAGACCCAGTACTTC.

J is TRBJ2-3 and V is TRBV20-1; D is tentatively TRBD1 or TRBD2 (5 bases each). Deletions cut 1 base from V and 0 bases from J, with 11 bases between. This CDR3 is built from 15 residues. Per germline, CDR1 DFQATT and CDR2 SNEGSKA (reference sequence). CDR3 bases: TGCAGTGCTAGAGTGGGGACGACTAGCACAGATACGCAGTATTTT. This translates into CSARVGTTSTDTQYF.

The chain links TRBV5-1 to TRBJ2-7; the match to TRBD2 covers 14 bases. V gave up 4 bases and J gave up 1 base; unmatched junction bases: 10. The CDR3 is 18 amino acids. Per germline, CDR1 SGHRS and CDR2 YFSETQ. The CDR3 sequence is CASSGPGTSGSESYEQYF. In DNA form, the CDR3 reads TGCGCCAGCAGCGGACCCGGGACTAGCGGGAGCGAGTCCTACGAGCAGTACTTC.

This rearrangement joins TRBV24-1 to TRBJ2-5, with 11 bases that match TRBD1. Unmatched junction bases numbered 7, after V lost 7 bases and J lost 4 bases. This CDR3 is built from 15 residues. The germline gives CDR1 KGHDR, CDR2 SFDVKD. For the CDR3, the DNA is TGTGCCACCAGCCGGACCGGGACAGGGGGAGAGACCCAGTACTTC. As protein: CATSRTGTGGETQYF.

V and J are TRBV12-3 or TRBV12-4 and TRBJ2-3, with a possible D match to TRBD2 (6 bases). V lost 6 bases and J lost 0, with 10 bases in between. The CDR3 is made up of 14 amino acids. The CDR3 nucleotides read TGTGCCAGCAGGATGGCGGGGAGCACAGATACGCAGTATTTT. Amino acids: CASRMAGSTDTQYF.

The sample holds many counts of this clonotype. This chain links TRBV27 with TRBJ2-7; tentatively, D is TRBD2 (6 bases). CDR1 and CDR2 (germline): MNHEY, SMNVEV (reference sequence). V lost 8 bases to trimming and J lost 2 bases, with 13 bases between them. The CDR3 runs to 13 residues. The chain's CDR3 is CASAEGTPYEQYF. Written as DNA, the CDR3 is TGTGCCAGCGCGGAGGGGACTCCCTACGAGCAGTACTTC.

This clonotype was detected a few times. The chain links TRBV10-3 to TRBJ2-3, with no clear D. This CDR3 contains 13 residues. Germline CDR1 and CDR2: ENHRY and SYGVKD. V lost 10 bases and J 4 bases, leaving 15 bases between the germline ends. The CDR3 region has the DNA TGTGCCACCTCGGTCATTAATCCAGATACGCAGTATTTT. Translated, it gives CATSVINPDTQYF.

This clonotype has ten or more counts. The CDR3 coding sequence is TGTGCCACCGAACTCCACGAGCAGTACTTC. This gives the protein CATELHEQYF. The chain joins TRBV6-6 to TRBJ2-7; D remains ambiguous. Deletions cut 10 bases from V and 5 bases from J, with 9 bases between. This CDR3 spans 10 amino acids. Germline V gene sequence: CDR1 MNHNY, CDR2 SVGAGI (reference sequence).

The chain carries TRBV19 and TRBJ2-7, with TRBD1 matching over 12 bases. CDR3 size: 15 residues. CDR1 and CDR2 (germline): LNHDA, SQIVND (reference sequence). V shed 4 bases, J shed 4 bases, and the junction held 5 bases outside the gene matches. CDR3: CASSTRDRGHYEQYF. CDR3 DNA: TGTGCCAGTAGTACACGGGACAGGGGGCATTACGAGCAGTACTTC.

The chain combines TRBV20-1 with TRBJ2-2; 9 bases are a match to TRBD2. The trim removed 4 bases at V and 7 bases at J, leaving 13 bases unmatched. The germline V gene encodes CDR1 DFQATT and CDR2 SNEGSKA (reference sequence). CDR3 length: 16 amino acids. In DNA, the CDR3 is TGCAGTGCTAAGTCTAGCGGGGTTAGATCATACGGGGAGCTGTTTTTT. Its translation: CSAKSSGVRSYGELFF.

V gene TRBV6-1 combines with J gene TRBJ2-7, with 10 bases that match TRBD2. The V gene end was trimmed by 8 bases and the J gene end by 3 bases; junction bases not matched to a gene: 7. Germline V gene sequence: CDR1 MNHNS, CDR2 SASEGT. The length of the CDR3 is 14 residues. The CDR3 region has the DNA TGTGCCAGCCTGTCGAGGACTAGCGGCTACGAGCAGTACTTC. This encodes CASLSRTSGYEQYF.

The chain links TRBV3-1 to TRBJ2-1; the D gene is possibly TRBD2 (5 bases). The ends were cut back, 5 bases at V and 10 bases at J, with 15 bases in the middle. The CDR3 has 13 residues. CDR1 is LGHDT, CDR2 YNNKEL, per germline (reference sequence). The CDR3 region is CASSGSPRGEQFF. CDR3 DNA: TGTGCCAGCAGCGGGAGCCCGCGCGGGGAGCAGTTCTTC.

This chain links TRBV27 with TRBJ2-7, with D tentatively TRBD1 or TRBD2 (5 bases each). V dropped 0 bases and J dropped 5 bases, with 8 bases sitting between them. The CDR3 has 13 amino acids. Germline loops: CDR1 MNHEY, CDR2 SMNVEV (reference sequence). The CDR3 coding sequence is TGTGCCAGCAGTTTATCGGGGCGGGACGAGCAGTACTTC. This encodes CASSLSGRDEQYF.

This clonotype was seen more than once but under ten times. The CDR3 region is CASSQDFGGGETQYF. In DNA form, the CDR3 reads TGTGCCAGCAGCCAAGATTTCGGGGGTGGGGAGACCCAGTACTTC. The rearrangement joins TRBV4-2 to TRBJ2-5; D might be TRBD2 (6 bases). The germline V gene has CDR1 LGHNA and CDR2 YNFKEQ. CDR3 length: 15 amino acids. The V end was cut by 0 bases, the J end by 5 bases, with 13 bases between.

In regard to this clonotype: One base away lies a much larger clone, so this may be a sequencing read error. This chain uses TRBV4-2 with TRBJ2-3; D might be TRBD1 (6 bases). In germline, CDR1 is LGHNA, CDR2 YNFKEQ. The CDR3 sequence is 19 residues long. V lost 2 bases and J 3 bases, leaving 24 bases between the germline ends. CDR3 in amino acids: CASSQFLSGIQGGTDTQYF. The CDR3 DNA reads TGTGCCAGCAGCCAATTTCTCTCCGGGATACAGGGTGGGACAGATACGCAGTATTTT.

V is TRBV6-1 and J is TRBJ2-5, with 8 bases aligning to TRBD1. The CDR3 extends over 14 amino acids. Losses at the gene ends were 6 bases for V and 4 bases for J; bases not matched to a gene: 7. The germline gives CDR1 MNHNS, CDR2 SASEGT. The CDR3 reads CASSRRTGRETQYF. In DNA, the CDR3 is TGTGCCAGCAGCCGCCGGACAGGGCGAGAGACCCAGTACTTC.

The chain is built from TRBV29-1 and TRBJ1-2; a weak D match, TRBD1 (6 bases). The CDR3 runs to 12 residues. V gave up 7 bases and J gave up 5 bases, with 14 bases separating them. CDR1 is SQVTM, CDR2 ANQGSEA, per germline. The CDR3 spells CSAKQGWYGYTF. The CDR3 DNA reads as TGCAGCGCGAAACAGGGTTGGTATGGCTACACCTTC.

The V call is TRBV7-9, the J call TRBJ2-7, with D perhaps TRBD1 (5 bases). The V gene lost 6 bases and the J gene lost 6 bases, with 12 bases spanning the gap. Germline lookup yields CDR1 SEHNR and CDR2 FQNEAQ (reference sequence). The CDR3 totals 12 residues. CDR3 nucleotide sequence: TGTGCCAGCAGGAAGGACATTGCCGAGCAGTACTTC. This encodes CASRKDIAEQYF.